These T cell receptor beta chains were read from a single sample in a study of cytomegalovirus exposure and HLA in healthy donors. Sequencing was performed with immunoSEQ multiplex PCR; in TCRdb, only in-frame clones are kept and a portion is missing. The sample contains roughly 80,000 clones, around 94% of which appear only once. Material for sequencing was PBMCs. Receptor source: a woman aged 18-29 years in good health and CMV-seronegative. Each CDR3 is given with its conserved first and last residue. Fields, in order: D gene, V gene, CDR3 protein. The D gene is left open where the match is weak.

D gene: TRBD2
V gene: TRBV9
CDR3 protein: CASSVGPLGLAGSTDTQYF

D gene: -
V gene: TRBV7-9
CDR3 protein: CASSPQGPNEQFF

D gene: -
V gene: TRBV27
CDR3 protein: CASSLFGRLETQYF

D gene: TRBD2
V gene: TRBV28
CDR3 protein: CASSLGGLAEQETQYF

D gene: -
V gene: TRBV19
CDR3 protein: CASSSSLHQETQYF

D gene: -
V gene: TRBV4-2
CDR3 protein: CASSQDPALNTEAFF

D gene: -
V gene: TRBV6-1
CDR3 protein: CASRVTGTGELFF

D gene: TRBD2
V gene: TRBV6-4
CDR3 protein: CASSVEAGGSYNEQFF

D gene: -
V gene: TRBV19
CDR3 protein: CASTLGATTGELFF

D gene: -
V gene: TRBV29-1
CDR3 protein: CSVWSATNEKLFF

D gene: TRBD2
V gene: TRBV27
CDR3 protein: CASSYTGGSYEQYF

D gene: -
V gene: TRBV7-9
CDR3 protein: CASSLVEAGEQYF

D gene: TRBD1
V gene: TRBV7-6
CDR3 protein: CASSPRTGMNTEAFF

D gene: -
V gene: TRBV19
CDR3 protein: CASSIRTGQPQHF

D gene: -
V gene: TRBV19
CDR3 protein: CASSSEASAAGGTQYF

D gene: -
V gene: TRBV9
CDR3 protein: CASSVGEFTETQYF

D gene: TRBD2
V gene: TRBV5-5
CDR3 protein: CASSEGLAGTSQETQYF